This record looks at one TCR beta chain sequence and its context. The data originate from a study of cytomegalovirus exposure and HLA in healthy donors. The junction had 8 bases not matched to a gene; V was cut back by 2 bases and J by 2 bases. The CDR3 has 17 amino acids. CDR1 SGHNT and CDR2 YYREEE come from the germline V gene (reference sequence). Generated by immunoSEQ multiplex PCR, the TCRdb table keeps only in-frame clones and is missing some. In the table there are 30,000 to 40,000 clones, about 93% of which are singletons. The TCR comes from a man aged 18 to 29 in good health and CMV-seronegative. Specimen: PBMCs. The chain has TRBV5-4 and TRBJ1-2; TRBD1 agrees at 11 bases. The CDR3 coding sequence is TGTGCCAGCAGCTTCCGGGACAGGGGGAACCAAAACTATGGCTACACCTTC. The encoded protein is CASSFRDRGNQNYGYTF. Drawing the rest from reference TRBV5-4 and TRBJ1-2, the complete variable domain is ETGVTQSPTHLIKTRGQQVTLRCSSQSGHNTVSWYQQALGQGPQFIFQYYREEENGRGNFPPRFSGLQFPNYSSELNVNALELDDSALYLCASSFRDRGNQNYGYTFGSGTRLTVV.